This TCR beta chain emerged from a study of type 1 regulatory T cells. In the study overall: T-allo10 is a Tr1-enriched, alloantigen-specific CD4 T cell product made in vitro.

CDR1 is MNHNS and CDR2 is SASEGT in the germline V gene. The V gene lost 3 bases and the J gene lost 4 bases, with 12 bases spanning the gap. This CDR3 has 14 residues. Notes on this clonotype: No antigen is known for it.

TCRdb recomputed calls from the reads with MiXCR, one row per CDR3 protein. The sample has about 60,000 distinct CDR3 sequences; approximately 47% are singletons. This TCR derives from a human donor in good health. V gene TRBV6-1 combines with J gene TRBJ1-2; a possible D gene is TRBD1 (6 bases). Sequencing was carried out using cultured non-Tr1 T cells, either the whole culture or a sorted T cell fraction (not recorded which). The CDR3 bases are TGTGCCAGCAGTGAGGCGGGGGCAGGCTATGGCTACACCTTC. This translates into CASSEAGAGYGYTF.